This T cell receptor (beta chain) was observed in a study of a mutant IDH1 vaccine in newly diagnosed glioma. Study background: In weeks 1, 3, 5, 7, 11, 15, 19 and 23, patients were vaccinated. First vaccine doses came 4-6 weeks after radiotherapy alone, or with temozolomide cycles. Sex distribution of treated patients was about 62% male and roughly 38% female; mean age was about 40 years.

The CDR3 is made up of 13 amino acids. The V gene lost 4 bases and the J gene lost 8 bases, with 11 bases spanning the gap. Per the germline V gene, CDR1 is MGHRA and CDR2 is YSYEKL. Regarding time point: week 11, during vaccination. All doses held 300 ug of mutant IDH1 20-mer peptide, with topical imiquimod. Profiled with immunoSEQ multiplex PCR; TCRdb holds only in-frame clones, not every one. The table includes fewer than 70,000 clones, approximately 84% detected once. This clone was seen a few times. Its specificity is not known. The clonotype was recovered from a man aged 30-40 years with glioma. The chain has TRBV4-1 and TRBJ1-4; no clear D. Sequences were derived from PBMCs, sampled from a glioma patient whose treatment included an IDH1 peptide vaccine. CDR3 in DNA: TGCGCCAGCAGCCCAACCTTGGTGGAAAAACTGTTTTTT. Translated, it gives CASSPTLVEKLFF.